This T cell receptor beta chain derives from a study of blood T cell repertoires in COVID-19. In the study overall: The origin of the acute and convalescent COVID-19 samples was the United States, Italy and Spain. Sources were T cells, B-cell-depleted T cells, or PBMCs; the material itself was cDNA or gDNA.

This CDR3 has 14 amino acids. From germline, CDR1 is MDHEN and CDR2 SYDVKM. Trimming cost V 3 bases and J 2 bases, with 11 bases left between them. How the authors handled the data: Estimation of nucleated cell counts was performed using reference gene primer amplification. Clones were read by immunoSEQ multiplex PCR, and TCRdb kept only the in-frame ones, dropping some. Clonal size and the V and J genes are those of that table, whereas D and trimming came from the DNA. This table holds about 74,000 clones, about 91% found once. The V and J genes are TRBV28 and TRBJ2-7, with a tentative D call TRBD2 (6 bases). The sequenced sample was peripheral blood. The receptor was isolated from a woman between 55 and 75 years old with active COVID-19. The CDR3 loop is CASSLEGTPYEQYF. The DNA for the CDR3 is TGTGCCAGCAGTTTGGAGGGCACGCCCTACGAGCAGTACTTC.